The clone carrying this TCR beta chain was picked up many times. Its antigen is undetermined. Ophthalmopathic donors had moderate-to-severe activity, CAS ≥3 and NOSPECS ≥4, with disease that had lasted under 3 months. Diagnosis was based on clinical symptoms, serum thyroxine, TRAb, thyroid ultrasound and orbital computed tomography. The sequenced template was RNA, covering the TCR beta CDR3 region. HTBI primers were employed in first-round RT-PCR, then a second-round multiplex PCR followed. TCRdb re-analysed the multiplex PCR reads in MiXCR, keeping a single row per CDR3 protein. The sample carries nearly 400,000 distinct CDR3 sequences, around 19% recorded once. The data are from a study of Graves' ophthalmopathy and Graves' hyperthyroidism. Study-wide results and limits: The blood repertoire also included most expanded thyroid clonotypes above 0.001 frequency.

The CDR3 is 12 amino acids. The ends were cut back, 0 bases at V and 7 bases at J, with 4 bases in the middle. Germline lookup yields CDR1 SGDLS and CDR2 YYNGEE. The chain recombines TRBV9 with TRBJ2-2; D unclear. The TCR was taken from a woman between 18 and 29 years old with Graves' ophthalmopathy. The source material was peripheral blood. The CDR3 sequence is CASSVVGGELFF. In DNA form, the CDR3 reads TGTGCCAGCAGCGTAGTGGGCGGGGAGCTGTTTTTT.